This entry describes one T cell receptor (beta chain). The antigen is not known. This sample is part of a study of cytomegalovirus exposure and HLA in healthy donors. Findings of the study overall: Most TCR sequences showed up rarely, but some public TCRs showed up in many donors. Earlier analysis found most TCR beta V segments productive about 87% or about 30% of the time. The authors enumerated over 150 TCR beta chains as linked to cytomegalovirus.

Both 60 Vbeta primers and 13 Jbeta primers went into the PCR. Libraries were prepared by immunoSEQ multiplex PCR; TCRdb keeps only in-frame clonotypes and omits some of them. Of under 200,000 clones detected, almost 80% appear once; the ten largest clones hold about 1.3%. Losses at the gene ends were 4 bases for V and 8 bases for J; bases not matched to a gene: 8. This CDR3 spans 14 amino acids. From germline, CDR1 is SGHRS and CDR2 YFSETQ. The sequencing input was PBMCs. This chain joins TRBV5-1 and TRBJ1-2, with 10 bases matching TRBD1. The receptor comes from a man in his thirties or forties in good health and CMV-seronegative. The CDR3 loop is CASSPYGTGEGYTF. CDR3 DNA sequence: TGCGCCAGCAGCCCGTACGGGACAGGGGAAGGCTACACCTTC.